Below, 25 T cell receptor beta chains from the same sample are listed, as sequenced in a study of blood T cell repertoires in COVID-19. Method: immunoSEQ multiplex PCR; TCRdb's copy keeps in-frame clones and lacks some. The table shows 210,000 or so clones, with approximately 90% occurring only once. Sequenced input: peripheral blood. The receptors were sampled from a woman between 18 and 30 years old who had recovered from COVID-19.

V gene TRBV30 combines with J gene TRBJ2-3; the match to TRBD2 covers 16 bases. V dropped 7 bases and J dropped 5; count of bases not matched to a gene: 3. CDR1 GTSNPN and CDR2 SVGIG come from the germline V gene (reference sequence). The CDR3 consists of 14 residues. The CDR3 sequence is CASGTSGRGDTQYF. DNA of the CDR3: TGTGCCTCAGGGACTAGCGGGAGGGGAGATACGCAGTATTTT.

The genes are TRBV12-3 or TRBV12-4 and TRBJ1-4, with unresolved D. The CDR3 sequence is 13 residues long. V shed 3 bases and J shed 11 bases, with 13 bases lying between them. CDR3 in DNA: TGTGCCAGCAGTTTTTCCGGGTATGGGAAACTGTTTTTT. This gives the protein CASSFSGYGKLFF.

The gene calls are TRBV7-8 and TRBJ1-2, with unresolved D. The germline V gene encodes CDR1 SGHVS and CDR2 FQNEAQ. The CDR3 runs 14 residues. V was shortened by 6 bases and J by 0 bases, with 11 bases between the two germline ends. The CDR3 spells CASRAKATNYGYTF. The CDR3 DNA reads as TGTGCCAGCAGAGCGAAGGCTACTAACTATGGCTACACCTTC.

The rearrangement links TRBV30 to TRBJ2-1; D might be TRBD2 (6 bases). Germline values: CDR1 GTSNPN, CDR2 SVGIG (reference sequence). V lost 3 bases and J lost 9, with 9 bases in between. The CDR3 has 11 residues. The CDR3 DNA reads as TGTGCCTGGAGCCCGGGAGTTGAGCAGTTCTTC. Amino acids: CAWSPGVEQFF.

This clone showed up just once. The chain recombines TRBV29-1 with TRBJ2-7; 8 nucleotides agree with TRBD2. Germline V CDR1 and CDR2: SQVTM, ANQGSEA. After removal of 3 bases from V and 2 bases from J, the junction contained 3 bases not matched to a gene. The CDR3 length is 13 residues. CDR3 bases: TGCAGCGTTGAGGGTAGCGGGACCTACGAGCAGTACTTC. Translated, it gives CSVEGSGTYEQYF.

The rearrangement links TRBV6-5 to TRBJ1-2; maybe TRBD1 (5 bases). This CDR3 has 13 amino acids. CDR1 is MNHEY and CDR2 is SVGAGI in the germline V gene. Trimming removed 5 bases from V and 6 bases from J, with 13 bases in between. The CDR3 sequence: CASSNRGIDGYTF. The CDR3 DNA reads as TGTGCCAGCAGTAATAGGGGAATTGATGGCTACACCTTC.

The J gene is TRBJ1-6, the V gene TRBV5-1, with D perhaps matching TRBD1 (6 bases). Germline CDR1 SGHRS, CDR2 YFSETQ. There are 17 residues in the CDR3. The V end was cut by 0 bases, the J end by 7 bases, with 17 bases between. As DNA, the CDR3 is TGCGCCAGCAGCTTGGCTACCGGACAGCCCAACAATTCACCCCTCCACTTT. Its protein product is CASSLATGQPNNSPLHF.

The rearrangement links TRBV6-5 to TRBJ2-3; 10 bases agree with TRBD2. CDR1 and CDR2 from the germline V gene are MNHEY and SVGAGI. V dropped 4 bases and J dropped 2; count of bases not matched to a gene: 3. The CDR3 consists of 15 residues. CDR3 DNA: TGTGCCAGCAGTTCGACTAGCGGGTACACAGATACGCAGTATTTT. It encodes CASSSTSGYTDTQYF.

The chain carries TRBV9 and TRBJ1-2; 8 bases align to TRBD1. The CDR3 covers 17 residues. Germline V gives CDR1 SGDLS, CDR2 YYNGEE. Trimming cost V 0 bases and J 6 bases; bases outside gene matches: 13. The CDR3 spells CASSVEGNGRGPNGYTF. The CDR3 DNA follows: TGTGCCAGCAGCGTAGAAGGGAACGGCAGGGGGCCTAATGGCTACACCTTC.

V is TRBV10-3 and J is TRBJ2-2; a weak D match, TRBD2 (6 bases). Deletions cut 4 bases from V and 2 bases from J, with 14 bases between. This CDR3 region has 16 residues. Germline V gives CDR1 ENHRY, CDR2 SYGVKD. For the CDR3, the DNA is TGTGCCATCAGTGGGGATGGAGGGGCCAACACCGGGGAGCTGTTTTTT. It encodes CAISGDGGANTGELFF.

The genes are TRBV7-3 and TRBJ2-1; TRBD1 aligns across 9 bases. Losses at the gene ends were 4 bases for V and 2 bases for J; bases not matched to a gene: 9. The germline V gene has CDR1 SGHTA and CDR2 FQGTGA. This CDR3 has 17 amino acids. The CDR3, as DNA: TGTGCCAGCAGCTCCGCCGGGACAGGGCGAACCTACAATGAGCAGTTCTTC. Encoded protein: CASSSAGTGRTYNEQFF. The full variable domain, its missing parts supplied by reference TRBV7-3 and TRBJ2-1, is GAGVSQTPSNKVTEKGKYVELRCDPISGHTALYWYRQSLGQGPEFLIYFQGTGAADDSGLPNDRFFAVRPEGSVSTLKIQRTERGDSAVYLCASSSAGTGRTYNEQFFGPGTRLTVL.

This chain connects TRBV5-6 to TRBJ2-5, with TRBD2 matching 10 bases. V lost 0 bases and J lost 4; bases outside the gene matches: 3. The CDR3 consists of 15 residues. Germline V gene data show CDR1 as SGHDT and CDR2 as YYEEEE. The DNA of the CDR3 is TGTGCCAGCAGCTTGGGAGCGGGAGGGCGAGAGACCCAGTACTTC. Translation: CASSLGAGGRETQYF.

The chain employs TRBV11-2 and TRBJ2-7; 9 bases line up with TRBD1. The germline V gene encodes CDR1 SGHAT and CDR2 FQNNGV. This CDR3 contains 15 residues. V was pared by 4 bases and J by 4 bases, with 8 bases of the junction left unmatched. CDR3 sequence (DNA): TGTGCCAGCAGCTCCCCCGGGACAGGGCTATACGAGCAGTACTTC. Its translation is CASSSPGTGLYEQYF.

The rearrangement joins TRBV7-8 to TRBJ2-7, with 8 bases fitting TRBD1. CDR1 SGHVS and CDR2 FQNEAQ come from the germline V gene. CDR3 length equals 16 residues. With 7 bases clipped from V and 0 bases from J, the junction kept 11 bases outside the gene matches. This chain's CDR3 is CASMQGFGQGSYEQYF. The CDR3 coding sequence is TGTGCCAGCATGCAAGGATTCGGACAGGGCTCCTACGAGCAGTACTTC.

V usage is TRBV11-2 and J usage is TRBJ2-7; TRBD1 matches 12 bases. The CDR3 is 16 residues long. CDR1 and CDR2 (germline): SGHAT, FQNNGV. Losses at the gene ends were 5 bases for V and 4 bases for J; bases not matched to a gene: 9. CDR3 sequence (DNA): TGTGCCAGCAGCCTAAACCCGGGACAGGGGGCTTACGAGCAGTACTTC. Amino acid sequence: CASSLNPGQGAYEQYF.

V and J are TRBV25-1 and TRBJ1-2, with D tentatively TRBD1 (6 bases). CDR3 size: 15 residues. Germline V CDR1 and CDR2: MGHDK, SYGVNS. V was trimmed by 5 bases and J by 1 base, leaving 14 bases between them. CDR3 nucleotide sequence: TGTGCCAGCAGTCAACCAGAACAGGGTAACTATGGCTACACCTTC. Its protein is CASSQPEQGNYGYTF.

The chain recombines TRBV19 with TRBJ2-2; D is uncertain. This CDR3 is 16 amino acids long. V was shortened by 7 bases and J by 8 bases, with 23 bases between the two germline ends. The germline CDR1 and CDR2 sequences are LNHDA and SQIVND (reference sequence). The CDR3: CASTQIHTEIWGELFF. The CDR3 nucleotides read TGTGCCAGTACCCAAATCCACACAGAAATCTGGGGGGAGCTGTTTTTT.

The chain combines TRBV6-5 with TRBJ1-1, with 11 bases fitting TRBD1. Germline loops: CDR1 MNHEY, CDR2 SVGAGI. CDR3 length: 15 amino acids. The ends lost 2 bases at V and 1 base at J; junction bases unmatched: 0. The CDR3: CASSYGTGGNTEAFF. Here the CDR3 DNA reads TGTGCCAGCAGTTACGGGACAGGGGGGAACACTGAAGCTTTCTTT.

The chain carries TRBV15 and TRBJ2-2; a weak D match, TRBD2 (5 bases). There are 17 residues in the CDR3. V lost 0 bases and J 3 bases, leaving 14 bases between the germline ends. The germline V gene encodes CDR1 LNHNV and CDR2 YYDKDF (reference sequence). CDR3 region: CATSRDLAGADTGELFF. CDR3 nucleotides: TGTGCCACCAGCAGAGATCTGGCAGGAGCGGACACCGGGGAGCTGTTTTTT. Based on the CDR3 plus reference TRBV15 and TRBJ2-2, the full variable domain is DAMVIQNPRYQVTQFGKPVTLSCSQTLNHNVMYWYQQKSSQAPKLLFHYYDKDFNNEADTPDNFQSRRPNTSFCFLDIRSPGLGDTAMYLCATSRDLAGADTGELFFGEGSRLTVL.

The chain carries TRBV6-5 and TRBJ1-2; D remains ambiguous. The CDR3 is 14 residues long. V lost 2 bases and J lost 0, with 7 bases in between. Germline values: CDR1 MNHEY, CDR2 SVGAGI. This chain's CDR3 is CASSYPGTNYGYTF. CDR3 DNA: TGTGCCAGCAGTTACCCGGGAACTAACTATGGCTACACCTTC.

The chain joins TRBV21-1 to TRBJ2-1; the D call in the table, TRBD1, was not verified against the DNA. TRBV21-1 is marked as a pseudogene. CDR3 size: 18 residues. The CDR3 DNA sequence: TGTGCCAGCAGCAAAGTCGAAGCTGGACAGGGGACCCTCCCCGGTGTGTTCTTC. It specifies CASSKVEAGQGTLPGVFF.

Turning to this clone: Other DNA sequences of this sample code for an identical CDR3. The chain joins TRBV4-3 to TRBJ2-7, with 8 positions matching TRBD1. In germline, CDR1 is LGHNA, CDR2 YSLEER. Trimming removed 0 bases from V and 4 bases from J; junction bases left unmatched: 8. CDR3 length equals 16 residues. The CDR3 sequence is CASSQDRGTGTYEQYF. Written as DNA, the CDR3 is TGCGCCAGCAGCCAAGATAGGGGGACAGGTACATACGAGCAGTACTTC.

This rearrangement joins TRBV2 to TRBJ2-5, with TRBD1 as a possible D gene (6 bases). The V gene lost 5 bases and the J gene lost 1 base, with 8 bases spanning the gap. Germline lookup yields CDR1 SNHLY and CDR2 FYNNEI. This CDR3 is built from 13 residues. The CDR3 loop is CASSRDIQETQYF. The DNA of the CDR3 is TGTGCCAGCAGTCGGGACATCCAAGAGACCCAGTACTTC.

The J gene is TRBJ2-7, the V gene TRBV30; 12 bases align to TRBD2. Germline V lookup: CDR1 GTSNPN, CDR2 SVGIG (reference sequence). J gave up 0 bases and V 7 bases, and 19 bases lay outside the gene matches. CDR3 length equals 19 residues. CDR3 DNA sequence: TGTGCCTCCAAAAACACAGGGCTAGCGGGAGGGCTGAGCTCCTACGAGCAGTACTTC. As protein: CASKNTGLAGGLSSYEQYF.

The chain combines TRBV11-1 with TRBJ2-7; 7 positions agree with TRBD2. There are 15 residues in the CDR3. With 3 bases clipped from V and 0 bases from J, the junction kept 5 bases outside the gene matches. Germline V gene data show CDR1 as SGHAT and CDR2 as FQDESV (reference sequence). DNA for the CDR3: TGTGCCAGCAGCTTGCTAGCGGAGCCCTCCTACGAGCAGTACTTC. It translates to CASSLLAEPSYEQYF.